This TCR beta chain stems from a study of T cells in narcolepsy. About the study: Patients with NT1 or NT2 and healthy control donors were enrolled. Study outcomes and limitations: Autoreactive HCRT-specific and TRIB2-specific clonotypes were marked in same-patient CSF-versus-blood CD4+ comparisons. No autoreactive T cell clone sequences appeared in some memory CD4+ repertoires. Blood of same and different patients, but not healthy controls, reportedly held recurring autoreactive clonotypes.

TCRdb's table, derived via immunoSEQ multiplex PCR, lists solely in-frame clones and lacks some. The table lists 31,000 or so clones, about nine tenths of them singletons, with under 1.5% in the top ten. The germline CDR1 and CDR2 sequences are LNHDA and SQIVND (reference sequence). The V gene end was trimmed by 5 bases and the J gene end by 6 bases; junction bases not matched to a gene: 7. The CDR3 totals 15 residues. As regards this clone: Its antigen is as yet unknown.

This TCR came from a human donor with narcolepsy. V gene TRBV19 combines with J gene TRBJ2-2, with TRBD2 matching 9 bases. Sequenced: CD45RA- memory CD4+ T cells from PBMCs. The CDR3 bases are TGTGCCAGTAGTGCCCTAGCGGGAATGTCCGGGGAGCTGTTTTTT. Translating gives CASSALAGMSGELFF. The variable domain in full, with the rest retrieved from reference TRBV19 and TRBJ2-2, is DGGITQSPKYLFRKEGQNVTLSCEQNLNHDAMYWYRQDPGQGLRLIYYSQIVNDFQKGDIAEGYSVSREKKESFPLTVTSAQKNPTAFYLCASSALAGMSGELFFGEGSRLTVL.